This T cell receptor beta chain originates from a study of cytomegalovirus exposure and HLA in healthy donors. Notes on the study in general: When analyzed later, a missense DCLRE1C variant was found to be linked to TCR beta V- and J-gene trimming. There were some V segments, including TRBV6-2 and TRBV6-3, excluded as indistinguishable.

The CDR3 contains 15 residues. Germline trimming cut 3 bases from V and 5 bases from J; bases unmatched to any gene: 5. Germline values: CDR1 KGHSH, CDR2 LQKENI. PCR was performed using 60 Vbeta and 13 Jbeta primers. Profiled with immunoSEQ multiplex PCR; TCRdb holds only in-frame clones, not every one. The table has about 180,000 clones, about four fifths seen once. In regard to this clone: Its target is not known.

Healthy people donating bone marrow made up the donors. The specimen sequenced was PBMCs. This chain joins TRBV18 and TRBJ1-5; 9 bases agree with TRBD1. The TCR originated in a woman aged 45-60 years in good health and CMV-seronegative. CDR3: CASSPGWTGDQPQHF. The DNA of the CDR3 is TGTGCCAGCTCACCGGGTTGGACAGGGGATCAGCCCCAGCATTTT.